The next 23 T cell receptor beta chains were all read from a single sample in a study of blood T cell repertoires in COVID-19. Measured with immunoSEQ multiplex PCR; TCRdb has only the in-frame clones, and not every one. The table lists about 220,000 clones, 70% to 90% of them singletons. The sequencing input was PBMCs or T cells enriched from blood (not recorded which). Every receptor here comes from a middle-aged woman with acute COVID-19.

The rearrangement links TRBV19 to TRBJ1-5; no firm D call. The CDR3 has 17 residues. Germline loops: CDR1 LNHDA, CDR2 SQIVND (reference sequence). The V end was cut by 3 bases, the J end by 2 bases, with 17 bases between. CDR3 nucleotides: TGTGCCAGTAGTATTACGTCGGGTCGGAATGGCAATCAGCCCCAGCATTTT. The encoded protein is CASSITSGRNGNQPQHF.

The chain couples TRBV11-2 to TRBJ2-5, with TRBD2 matching over 9 bases. The V and J ends lost 6 bases and 5 bases, in that order; junction bases with no gene match: 7. Germline-derived CDR1 and CDR2 are SGHAT and FQNNGV. This CDR3 has 14 amino acids. The CDR3 is CASRPGLALETQYF. The CDR3, as DNA: TGTGCCAGCAGACCGGGACTAGCCCTTGAGACCCAGTACTTC. The full variable domain, completed using reference TRBV11-2 and TRBJ2-5, is EAGVAQSPRYKIIEKRQSVAFWCNPISGHATLYWYQQILGQGPKLLIQFQNNGVVDDSQLPKDRFSAERLKGVDSTLKIQPAKLEDSAVYLCASRPGLALETQYFGPGTRLLVL.

This clone has more than one count but fewer than ten. The CDR3 bases are TGTGCCAGCTCACCCTTCGGGGGGAGCCAAGAGACCCAGTACTTC. Encoded protein: CASSPFGGSQETQYF. The rearrangement links TRBV18 to TRBJ2-5; 7 positions match TRBD2. V gave up 3 bases and J gave up 1 base; unmatched junction bases: 5. The CDR3 spans 15 residues. Germline values: CDR1 KGHSH, CDR2 LQKENI.

In the case of this clone: Mismatch with germline at one junction end may stem from a read error. This rearrangement joins TRBV6-6 to TRBJ2-2; possible D gene TRBD2, 5 bases. The CDR3 sequence is 13 residues long. From germline, CDR1 is MNHNY and CDR2 SVGAGI (reference sequence). The CDR3: CASRPGNSGELFF. The CDR3 nucleotides are TGTGCCAGCAGACCCGGGAACTCCGGGGAGCTGTTTTTT.

The gene calls are TRBV10-3 and TRBJ2-7, with 7 bases identical to TRBD1. This CDR3 contains 13 residues. The trim removed 6 bases at V and 5 bases at J, leaving 7 bases unmatched. Germline loops: CDR1 ENHRY, CDR2 SYGVKD. In nucleotides, the CDR3 is TGTGCCATCAGCCCGGGACAGCCAGACGAGCAGTACTTC. Translation: CAISPGQPDEQYF.

The rearrangement links TRBV2 to TRBJ1-5, with 9 nucleotides matching TRBD1. In germline, CDR1 is SNHLY, CDR2 FYNNEI. CDR3 length: 15 amino acids. J gave up 0 bases and V 5 bases, and 2 bases lay outside the gene matches. For the CDR3, the DNA is TGTGCCAGCAGTATGACAGGGGGTAGCAATCAGCCCCAGCATTTT. Protein sequence: CASSMTGGSNQPQHF.

This clone was counted once. The V gene is TRBV27, the J gene TRBJ1-1; TRBD1 matches 9 bases. With V trimmed by 8 bases and J by 5 bases, 6 bases remained unmatched. The CDR3 spans 13 residues. Germline V gene data show CDR1 as MNHEY and CDR2 as SMNVEV (reference sequence). The CDR3 loop reads CASSGTGRTEAFF. DNA for the CDR3: TGTGCCAGCTCCGGGACAGGGCGGACTGAAGCTTTCTTT.

The rearrangement links TRBV7-2 to TRBJ2-6; D may be TRBD1 (6 bases). Trimming pared 4 bases from V and 2 bases from J, leaving 15 bases between. Germline loops: CDR1 SGHTA, CDR2 FQGNSA. This CDR3 region has 17 residues. The DNA for the CDR3 is TGTGCCAGCAGCTCACGAGCTGGGGGCGCTGGGGCCAACGTCCTGACTTTC. Translating gives CASSSRAGGAGANVLTF.

This sequence joins TRBV9 and TRBJ2-1; 13 positions match TRBD2. This CDR3 has 16 amino acids. The germline CDR1 and CDR2 sequences are SGDLS and YYNGEE. V lost 0 bases and J lost 9; bases outside the gene matches: 6. As DNA, the CDR3 is TGTGCCAGCAGCGTAGGCGGGACTAGCGGGGTTGGTGAGCAGTTCTTC. Encoded protein: CASSVGGTSGVGEQFF.

The J gene is TRBJ1-5, the V gene TRBV30; TRBD1 matches at 7 bases. This CDR3 region has 14 residues. V shed 2 bases, J shed 6 bases, and the junction held 7 bases outside the gene matches. Germline V gene data show CDR1 as GTSNPN and CDR2 as SVGIG (reference sequence). The CDR3 bases are TGTGCCTGGAGTCACTCAGGGGGAGGTCAGCCCCAGCATTTT. Protein sequence: CAWSHSGGGQPQHF.

On this clone: The sample has other DNA sequences that encode this CDR3 too. The chain couples TRBV5-1 to TRBJ1-2; TRBD1 might be the D (6 bases). CDR1 is SGHRS, CDR2 YFSETQ, per germline. Trimming removed 0 bases from V and 4 bases from J, with 7 bases in between. The CDR3 is made up of 13 amino acids. CDR3 sequence: CASSLGGGYGYTF. The CDR3, as DNA: TGCGCCAGCAGCTTGGGAGGGGGCTATGGCTACACCTTC.

This clone occurred once. This sequence joins TRBV27 and TRBJ1-1; D is possibly TRBD1 (6 bases). CDR1 and CDR2 from the germline V gene are MNHEY and SMNVEV (reference sequence). This CDR3 is built from 17 residues. Trimming pared 3 bases from V and 1 base from J, leaving 18 bases between. The CDR3 nucleotides are TGTGCCAGCAGTTTGGGGAGAGTAACGGACAGGAACACTGAAGCTTTCTTT. It encodes CASSLGRVTDRNTEAFF.

This chain connects TRBV5-4 to TRBJ2-1; 7 nucleotides match TRBD2. The CDR3 loop spans 15 amino acids. Per germline, CDR1 SGHNT and CDR2 YYREEE (reference sequence). With 4 bases clipped from V and 3 bases from J, the junction kept 7 bases outside the gene matches. DNA of the CDR3: TGTGCCAGCAGCCCCGGACTAGACCTCTACAATGAGCAGTTCTTC. Translation: CASSPGLDLYNEQFF.

The chain couples TRBV12-3 or TRBV12-4 to TRBJ1-1; possible D gene TRBD1, 5 bases. The CDR3 runs 13 residues. Trimming shortened V by 5 bases and J by 6 bases, and 13 bases separated the two germline ends. This chain's CDR3 is CASSRIQGSEAFF. The CDR3 DNA follows: TGTGCCAGCAGTAGGATTCAGGGATCTGAAGCTTTCTTT.

The chain recombines TRBV6-1 with TRBJ1-2; D gene uncertain. The CDR3 covers 14 residues. The ends were cut back, 2 bases at V and 2 bases at J, with 9 bases in the middle. Germline V lookup: CDR1 MNHNS, CDR2 SASEGT. CDR3 amino acids: CASSEWVTNYGYTF. As DNA, the CDR3 is TGTGCCAGCAGTGAATGGGTGACAAACTATGGCTACACCTTC.

The chain combines TRBV2 with TRBJ1-1; no firm D call. V gave up 1 base and J gave up 1 base, with 4 bases separating them. From germline, CDR1 is SNHLY and CDR2 FYNNEI. This CDR3 is built from 13 residues. The CDR3 bases are TGTGCCAGCAGTGAAGTCGGGAACACTGAAGCTTTCTTT. Its translation is CASSEVGNTEAFF.

V gene TRBV5-1 combines with J gene TRBJ1-5; TRBD1 aligns across 7 bases. Looked up from germline, CDR1 is SGHRS and CDR2 is YFSETQ. Trimming cost V 1 base and J 3 bases; bases outside gene matches: 1. The CDR3 spans 14 residues. The CDR3 bases are TGCGCCAGCAGCTTGACAGGGGACAATCAGCCCCAGCATTTT. Its protein is CASSLTGDNQPQHF.

In its sample, this clone was seen many times. J is TRBJ1-2 and V is TRBV10-3, with 7 nucleotides matching TRBD1. Germline loops: CDR1 ENHRY, CDR2 SYGVKD. The CDR3 totals 12 residues. After removal of 10 bases from V and 4 bases from J, the junction contained 6 bases not matched to a gene. CDR3: CATGGTAYGYTF. As DNA, the CDR3 is TGTGCCACTGGAGGGACAGCCTATGGCTACACCTTC.

The rearrangement links TRBV6-5 to TRBJ1-5, with 7 bases matching TRBD1. Trimming took 8 bases from V and 2 from J; bases not matched to a gene: 3. Germline CDR1 reads MNHEY; CDR2 reads SVGAGI. The CDR3 is 13 amino acids. CDR3 sequence (DNA): TGTGCCAGCCTAGGGGGCGGCAATCAGCCCCAGCATTTT. Translation: CASLGGGNQPQHF.

The rearrangement links TRBV12-5 to TRBJ1-1, with 8 bases lining up with TRBD1. CDR3 size: 15 residues. V lost 0 bases, J lost 11 bases, and 11 bases stayed unmatched. The germline gives CDR1 LGHNT, CDR2 FRNRAP. The CDR3 sequence is CASGLVSGMTGAAFF. The CDR3 bases are TGTGCTAGTGGTTTGGTCAGTGGTATGACAGGGGCGGCTTTCTTT.

The V call is TRBV10-3, the J call TRBJ1-1; 10 bases match TRBD1. The trim removed 9 bases at V and 8 bases at J, leaving 18 bases unmatched. The CDR3 contains 16 residues. The germline V gene encodes CDR1 ENHRY and CDR2 SYGVKD. CDR3 sequence reads: CAMRGLGTGDISEAFF. The CDR3 DNA is TGTGCCATGCGAGGCCTGGGGACAGGGGATATCTCGGAAGCTTTCTTT.

This sequence joins TRBV5-1 and TRBJ1-5; D might be TRBD1 (5 bases). Germline V CDR1 and CDR2: SGHRS, YFSETQ. There are 16 residues in the CDR3. Trimming removed 0 bases at V and 2 bases at J, with 12 bases between. The CDR3 loop reads CASSLDPQGGNQPQHF. CDR3 DNA: TGCGCCAGCAGCTTGGACCCTCAAGGGGGCAATCAGCCCCAGCATTTT.

This clone was seen a few times. This rearrangement joins TRBV7-8 to TRBJ1-2; no clear D gene. This CDR3 comprises 14 residues. In germline, CDR1 is SGHVS, CDR2 FQNEAQ. V was pared by 1 base and J by 4 bases, with 10 bases between. The CDR3 coding sequence is TGTGCCAGCAGCTTAGGAGGATCCAGCTATGGCTACACCTTC. Its translation: CASSLGGSSYGYTF. The variable domain in full, with the rest retrieved from reference TRBV7-8 and TRBJ1-2, is GAGVSQSPRYKVAKRGQDVALRCDPISGHVSLFWYQQALGQGPEFLTYFQNEAQLDKSGLPSDRFFAERPEGSVSTLKIQRTQQEDSAVYLCASSLGGSSYGYTFGSGTRLTVV.